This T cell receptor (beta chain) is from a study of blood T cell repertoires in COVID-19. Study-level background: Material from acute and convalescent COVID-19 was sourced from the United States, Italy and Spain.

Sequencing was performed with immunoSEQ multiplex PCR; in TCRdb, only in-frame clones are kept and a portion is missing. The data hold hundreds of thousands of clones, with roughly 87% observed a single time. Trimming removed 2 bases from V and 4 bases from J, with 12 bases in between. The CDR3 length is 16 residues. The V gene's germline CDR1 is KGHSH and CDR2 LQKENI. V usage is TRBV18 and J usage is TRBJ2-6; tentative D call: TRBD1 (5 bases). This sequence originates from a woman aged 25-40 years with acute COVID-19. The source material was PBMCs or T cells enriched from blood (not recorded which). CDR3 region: CASSPTQGSGANVLTF. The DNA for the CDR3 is TGTGCCAGCTCACCAACCCAGGGCTCGGGGGCCAACGTCCTGACTTTC.